This entry lists 32 T cell receptor beta chains sequenced from one sample in a study of OX40 agonist ivuxolimab in advanced cancers. Method: immunoSEQ multiplex PCR; TCRdb's copy keeps in-frame clones and lacks some. This repertoire shows some 34,000 clones, about four fifths found once; its top ten account for 20% to 25%. This sample comprised CD4+ or CD8+ T cells sorted from blood, obtained in a trial of the OX40 agonist ivuxolimab. The receptors come from an adult with an advanced solid tumor such as melanoma, head and neck, liver or kidney cancer.

This clone appeared once. The chain is built from TRBV5-5 and TRBJ1-1; D remains ambiguous. The germline V gene has CDR1 SGHKS and CDR2 YYEKEE (reference sequence). Trimming shortened V by 4 bases and J by 3 bases, and 16 bases separated the two germline ends. This CDR3 has 15 residues. The CDR3 nucleotides read TGTGCCAGCAGCCCCCGTCCGAGGCAGTACACTGAAGCTTTCTTT. Its translation is CASSPRPRQYTEAFF.

The V and J genes are TRBV28 and TRBJ1-2, with 8 bases that match TRBD1. Germline V gene lookup returns CDR1 MDHEN and CDR2 SYDVKM. The CDR3 length is 12 residues. Trimming removed 7 bases from V and 4 bases from J; junction bases left unmatched: 2. The CDR3 protein is CASTDRGYGYTF. For the CDR3, the DNA is TGTGCCAGCACCGACAGGGGCTATGGCTACACCTTC.

The rearrangement links TRBV28 to TRBJ1-2; D is unresolved. In germline, CDR1 is MDHEN, CDR2 SYDVKM. Trimming removed 2 bases from V and 8 bases from J, with 15 bases in between. This CDR3 region has 14 residues. The CDR3 spells CASSLGSGGRGYTF. The CDR3 nucleotides read TGTGCCAGCAGTTTAGGCAGTGGCGGGAGAGGCTACACCTTC.

The gene calls are TRBV27 and TRBJ2-2, with 7 bases lining up with TRBD2. This CDR3 spans 14 amino acids. Germline loops: CDR1 MNHEY, CDR2 SMNVEV (reference sequence). Losses at the gene ends were 2 bases for V and 3 bases for J; bases not matched to a gene: 0. The CDR3: CASSLLADTGELFF. CDR3 in DNA: TGTGCCAGCAGTTTACTAGCGGACACCGGGGAGCTGTTTTTT.

The rearrangement links TRBV4-1 to TRBJ1-2, with 10 positions matching TRBD1. V lost 0 bases to trimming and J lost 4 bases; unmatched junction nucleotides: 14. Germline CDR1 reads MGHRA; CDR2 reads YSYEKL. The CDR3 consists of 19 residues. The CDR3 protein is CASSQDSVSDRGIFYGYTF. The CDR3, as DNA: TGCGCCAGCAGCCAAGATTCCGTATCGGACAGGGGGATATTCTATGGCTACACCTTC.

The chain has TRBV27 and TRBJ2-6; D remains unclear. Germline values: CDR1 MNHEY, CDR2 SMNVEV (reference sequence). This CDR3 has 12 amino acids. The V and J ends lost 10 bases and 1 base respectively, with 5 bases between them. The CDR3 nucleotides are TGTGCCACCCGATCTGGGGCCAACGTCCTGACTTTC. Protein: CATRSGANVLTF.

V is TRBV13 and J is TRBJ1-1; TRBD1 is a possible D gene (5 bases). The CDR3 spans 13 residues. In germline, CDR1 is PRHDT, CDR2 FYEKMQ (reference sequence). V was shortened by 5 bases and J by 1 base, with 8 bases between the two germline ends. The CDR3 region has the DNA TGTGCCAGCAGCCTCGGGGGGAACACTGAAGCTTTCTTT. Translated, it gives CASSLGGNTEAFF.

The sample holds a few counts of this clone. The junction does not match germline at one end; this may be a read error. The CDR3 bases are TGTGCTAGCAGCTTAGCGTCGGGCAGTTTCCTCCAAGAGACCCAGTACTTC. Encoded protein: CASSLASGSFLQETQYF. The chain carries TRBV7-7 and TRBJ2-5, with a tentative D call TRBD2 (5 bases). The CDR3 is 17 amino acids. Germline lookup yields CDR1 SSHAT and CDR2 FNYEAQ (reference sequence).

V usage is TRBV6-5 and J usage is TRBJ2-5; possibly TRBD2 for D (7 bases). Germline values: CDR1 MNHEY, CDR2 SVGAGI. The ends were cut back, 6 bases at V and 5 bases at J, with 19 bases in the middle. This CDR3 comprises 15 residues. The CDR3 sequence: CASSPGGGGGETQYF. Here the CDR3 DNA reads TGTGCCAGCAGCCCCGGGGGCGGGGGAGGGGAGACCCAGTACTTC.

CDR3 DNA: TGTGCCAGCAGCGGTCAAACAAGAGCGGGGGGTGGCTTGAATGAGCAGTTCTTC. As protein: CASSGQTRAGGGLNEQFF. This chain joins TRBV13 and TRBJ2-1; 9 bases map to TRBD2. CDR1 and CDR2 from the germline V gene are PRHDT and FYEKMQ (reference sequence). The CDR3 covers 18 residues. The J segment lost 7 bases and the V segment lost 5 bases, leaving 18 bases of the junction unmatched.

This chain connects TRBV6-1 to TRBJ1-2, with D possibly being TRBD1 (5 bases). The CDR3 is 13 amino acids. Deletions cut 11 bases from V and 1 base from J, with 14 bases between. CDR1 and CDR2 (germline): MNHNS, SASEGT. The CDR3 DNA is TGTGCCGGGGGGGGAGGCTTTAACTATGGCTACACCTTC. This translates into CAGGGGFNYGYTF.

This chain joins TRBV2 and TRBJ2-1; TRBD2 agrees at 13 bases. J lost 9 bases, V lost 6 bases, and 8 bases had no gene match. The CDR3 extends over 15 amino acids. The germline V gene has CDR1 SNHLY and CDR2 FYNNEI. CDR3 sequence reads: CASSLTSGGAGEQFF. The CDR3 bases are TGTGCCAGCAGCCTAACTAGCGGGGGGGCGGGTGAGCAGTTCTTC.

This sequence joins TRBV10-3 and TRBJ2-2; 9 positions agree with TRBD2. Germline V lookup: CDR1 ENHRY, CDR2 SYGVKD. The ends lost 1 base at V and 5 bases at J; junction bases unmatched: 2. The CDR3 totals 15 residues. CDR3 sequence: CAISEFTSGTGELFF. The CDR3 nucleotides are TGTGCCATCAGTGAGTTTACTAGCGGGACCGGGGAGCTGTTTTTT.

This chain joins TRBV5-1 and TRBJ2-2; maybe TRBD2 (5 bases). Germline CDR1 reads SGHRS; CDR2 reads YFSETQ. The ends were cut back, 5 bases at V and 2 bases at J, with 16 bases in the middle. The CDR3 contains 16 residues. In DNA form, the CDR3 reads TGCGCCAGCAGGGGCCTGTCGGGGAGTAACACCGGGGAGCTGTTTTTT. It encodes CASRGLSGSNTGELFF.

V and J are TRBV7-9 and TRBJ1-5; D might be TRBD1 (6 bases). The length of the CDR3 is 15 residues. Germline lookup yields CDR1 SEHNR and CDR2 FQNEAQ (reference sequence). V lost 4 bases, J lost 6 bases, and 16 bases lay in between. The CDR3 sequence is CASSSGTGGSQPQHF. In nucleotides, the CDR3 is TGTGCCAGCAGCTCCGGGACGGGGGGCAGTCAGCCCCAGCATTTT.

The chain combines TRBV9 with TRBJ1-2; no definite D call. The CDR3 has 15 amino acids. The V gene lost 0 bases and the J gene lost 8 bases, with 17 bases spanning the gap. Germline assignment: CDR1 SGDLS and CDR2 YYNGEE. The CDR3 nucleotides read TGTGCCAGCAGCGTAGGCCCAGATACCAGATGGGGCTACACCTTC. It specifies CASSVGPDTRWGYTF.

The chain is built from TRBV4-2 and TRBJ1-1; D is uncertain. V shed 0 bases and J shed 7 bases, with 9 bases lying between them. The CDR3 runs 13 residues. Germline lookup yields CDR1 LGHNA and CDR2 YNFKEQ. In nucleotides, the CDR3 is TGTGCCAGCAGCCAAGAGGGTATTCGTGAAGCTTTCTTT. Protein product: CASSQEGIREAFF.

CDR3 bases: TGTGCCAGCAGCCGGGACAGGGTGGAAGGAGATACGCAGTATTTT. This gives the protein CASSRDRVEGDTQYF. The rearrangement links TRBV5-4 to TRBJ2-3, with 9 bases identical to TRBD1. The length of the CDR3 is 15 residues. V dropped 4 bases and J dropped 5; count of bases not matched to a gene: 8. Germline CDR1 is SGHNT and CDR2 is YYREEE (reference sequence). Variable domain in full (rest from reference TRBV5-4 and TRBJ2-3): ETGVTQSPTHLIKTRGQQVTLRCSSQSGHNTVSWYQQALGQGPQFIFQYYREEENGRGNFPPRFSGLQFPNYSSELNVNALELDDSALYLCASSRDRVEGDTQYFGPGTRLTVL.

J is TRBJ2-6 and V is TRBV11-2, with D tentatively TRBD2 (6 bases). The CDR3 is 16 residues long. Germline CDR1 reads SGHAT; CDR2 reads FQNNGV. Trimming shortened V by 2 bases and J by 0 bases, and 8 bases separated the two germline ends. This chain's CDR3 is CASSLWGDSGANVLTF. The CDR3 bases are TGTGCCAGCAGCTTATGGGGGGACTCTGGGGCCAACGTCCTGACTTTC.

CDR3 protein: CASSQDPSSYNEQFF. The CDR3 DNA sequence: TGTGCCAGCAGTCAGGACCCCTCCTCCTACAATGAGCAGTTCTTC. The gene calls are TRBV27 and TRBJ2-1, with no clear D. This CDR3 is built from 15 residues. V lost 5 bases to trimming and J lost 0 bases, with 11 bases between them. Germline CDR1 reads MNHEY; CDR2 reads SMNVEV (reference sequence).

The chain joins TRBV13 to TRBJ1-4, with a tentative D call TRBD1 (5 bases). The germline V and J ends were trimmed by 1 base and 8 bases, with 14 bases remaining between them. There are 15 residues in the CDR3. Per the germline V gene, CDR1 is PRHDT and CDR2 is FYEKMQ (reference sequence). The CDR3 is CASSLVRGKDEKLFF. CDR3 in DNA: TGTGCCAGCAGCTTAGTCCGGGGGAAGGACGAAAAACTGTTTTTT.

The genes are TRBV6-6 and TRBJ2-7; 10 nucleotides align to TRBD2. The CDR3 has 15 residues. Unmatched junction bases numbered 8, after V lost 5 bases and J lost 4 bases. Germline CDR1 and CDR2: MNHNY and SVGAGI (reference sequence). The CDR3 loop reads CASSPTSGAYYEQYF. CDR3 DNA sequence: TGTGCCAGCAGTCCTACTAGCGGGGCCTATTACGAGCAGTACTTC.

This clone has just a few counts. The rearrangement joins TRBV9 to TRBJ1-3, with D possibly matching TRBD1 (5 bases). CDR3 length: 16 residues. Germline CDR1 and CDR2: SGDLS and YYNGEE. Trimming took 0 bases from V and 0 from J, leaving 10 bases between them. This CDR3 reads CASSVGYRSSGNTIYF. The CDR3 bases are TGTGCCAGCAGCGTAGGTTACAGGAGCTCTGGAAACACCATATATTTT.

The rearrangement links TRBV27 to TRBJ2-3; the D gene is possibly TRBD1 (6 bases). CDR1 is MNHEY and CDR2 is SMNVEV in the germline V gene (reference sequence). V was shortened by 5 bases and J by 4 bases, with 13 bases between the two germline ends. CDR3 length: 14 residues. CDR3 loop: CASSPPTGSDTQYF. DNA of the CDR3: TGTGCCAGCAGTCCACCGACAGGATCAGATACGCAGTATTTT.

This clone was seen a handful of times. The J gene is TRBJ2-3, the V gene TRBV9, with 14 positions matching TRBD2. CDR3 length: 16 amino acids. Germline-derived CDR1 and CDR2 are SGDLS and YYNGEE. Trimming removed 0 bases from V and 4 bases from J; junction bases left unmatched: 1. CDR3 region: CASSVGGLAGADTQYF. The CDR3 nucleotides are TGTGCCAGCAGCGTAGGGGGACTAGCGGGAGCAGATACGCAGTATTTT.

The chain uses TRBV9 and TRBJ2-2; TRBD1 might be the D (7 bases). CDR3 length: 13 amino acids. The germline V and J ends were trimmed by 7 bases and 1 base, with 8 bases remaining between them. Germline V lookup: CDR1 SGDLS, CDR2 YYNGEE. CDR3 amino acids: CASQGGNTGELFF. The CDR3 region has the DNA TGTGCCAGCCAGGGGGGGAACACCGGGGAGCTGTTTTTT.

The chain uses TRBV7-9 and TRBJ2-5; possible D gene TRBD1, 6 bases. Germline V gives CDR1 SEHNR, CDR2 FQNEAQ (reference sequence). The CDR3 totals 15 residues. Trimming took 5 bases from V and 5 from J, leaving 18 bases between them. CDR3 DNA: TGTGCCAGCAGCCCTCCCCCACAGGGCCGGGAGACCCAGTACTTC. This sequence encodes CASSPPPQGRETQYF.

The chain employs TRBV4-3 and TRBJ1-5; tentative D call: TRBD1 (5 bases). The CDR3 has 14 amino acids. The ends were cut back, 3 bases at V and 5 bases at J, with 11 bases in the middle. Germline CDR1 is LGHNA and CDR2 is YSLEER. The CDR3 sequence is CASSHVRADQPQHF. DNA of the CDR3: TGCGCCAGCAGCCACGTCAGGGCGGATCAGCCCCAGCATTTT.

This sequence joins TRBV30 and TRBJ2-2, with D perhaps TRBD2 (5 bases). Germline V CDR1 and CDR2: GTSNPN, SVGIG (reference sequence). Trimming removed 0 bases at V and 4 bases at J, with 9 bases between. The CDR3 covers 14 residues. CDR3 residues: CAWSVDAGTGELFF. CDR3 nucleotide sequence: TGTGCCTGGAGTGTAGACGCGGGCACCGGGGAGCTGTTTTTT.

The chain has TRBV7-8 and TRBJ2-5; D is uncertain. There are 13 residues in the CDR3. V was pared by 5 bases and J by 2 bases, with 9 bases between. Germline CDR1 and CDR2: SGHVS and FQNEAQ. This CDR3 reads CASSPTNQETQYF. In nucleotides, the CDR3 is TGTGCCAGCAGCCCGACAAATCAAGAGACCCAGTACTTC.

This clone appeared once. J is TRBJ2-5 and V is TRBV7-3; D ambiguous. This CDR3 comprises 13 residues. The germline CDR1 and CDR2 sequences are SGHTA and FQGTGA. Trimming took 5 bases from V and 1 from J, leaving 8 bases between them. CDR3 region: CASSPGPQETQYF. In nucleotides, the CDR3 is TGTGCCAGCAGCCCTGGACCCCAAGAGACCCAGTACTTC.

The chain links TRBV5-1 to TRBJ1-2; tentatively, D is TRBD1 (6 bases). This CDR3 region has 15 residues. Germline CDR1 reads SGHRS; CDR2 reads YFSETQ. The V end lost 0 bases, the J end lost 2 bases, and 11 bases lay between the germline ends. The CDR3 DNA follows: TGCGCCAGCAGCTTGGTTGGGGGCGCGAACTATGGCTACACCTTC. Translation gives CASSLVGGANYGYTF.